One sample yielded the 25 T cell receptor beta chains listed below, sequenced in a study of cytomegalovirus exposure and HLA in healthy donors. It was with 60 Vbeta and 13 Jbeta primers that the PCR ran. The repertoire was sequenced with immunoSEQ multiplex PCR; TCRdb's copy has only in-frame clones and lacks some. The sample lists around 270,000 clones; around 80% were seen once. Sequencing used PBMCs. All receptors come from a girl aged 2 to 10 in good health and CMV-seronegative.

V is TRBV28 and J is TRBJ1-3, with unresolved D. The CDR3 covers 14 residues. Germline V CDR1 and CDR2: MDHEN, SYDVKM. With 4 bases removed from V and 2 bases from J, the gap between germline ends came to 9 bases. This chain's CDR3 is CASSWEATGNTIYF. CDR3 in DNA: TGTGCCAGCAGTTGGGAGGCAACTGGAAACACCATATATTTT.

The chain recombines TRBV5-1 with TRBJ2-2; D is uncertain. Germline V gene lookup returns CDR1 SGHRS and CDR2 YFSETQ. The CDR3 is 15 residues long. Trimming left V 5 bases short and J 4 bases short, with 15 bases between. The CDR3 bases are TGCGCCAGCAGGCTCGGAGCGTTTAGCACCGGGGAGCTGTTTTTT. This gives the protein CASRLGAFSTGELFF.

This clone was detected a few times. The rearrangement uses TRBV29-1 and TRBJ2-1, with D possibly TRBD2 on 6 matching bases. The CDR3 contains 13 residues. Germline V gene sequence: CDR1 SQVTM, CDR2 ANQGSEA. Trimming pared 7 bases from V and 1 base from J, leaving 11 bases between. CDR3 loop: CSAGLGSYNEQFF. Here the CDR3 DNA reads TGCAGCGCGGGACTTGGGTCCTACAATGAGCAGTTCTTC.

This chain connects TRBV18 to TRBJ2-1; a weak D match, TRBD2 (6 bases). The V end was cut by 2 bases, the J end by 10 bases, with 6 bases between. Germline V gene lookup returns CDR1 KGHSH and CDR2 LQKENI. The CDR3 sequence is 11 residues long. For the CDR3, the DNA is TGTGCCAGCTCACCAGGGGGGGAGCAGTTCTTC. Translation: CASSPGGEQFF.

The chain joins TRBV25-1 to TRBJ1-2; TRBD1 might be the D (6 bases). The germline gives CDR1 MGHDK, CDR2 SYGVNS. V was shortened by 3 bases and J by 0 bases, with 14 bases between the two germline ends. The CDR3 has 16 amino acids. The DNA for the CDR3 is TGTGCCAGCAGTGATATAACAGGGCTTCCTAACTATGGCTACACCTTC. Amino acid sequence: CASSDITGLPNYGYTF.

The J gene is TRBJ2-7, the V gene TRBV19, with 11 bases aligning to TRBD2. From germline, CDR1 is LNHDA and CDR2 SQIVND (reference sequence). Germline trimming cut 1 base from V and 3 bases from J; bases unmatched to any gene: 5. The CDR3 totals 16 residues. This CDR3 is CASSIAGGLADYEQYF. The CDR3 DNA sequence: TGTGCCAGTAGTATAGCTGGGGGACTAGCGGACTACGAGCAGTACTTC.

The CDR3 nucleotides are TGTGCCAGCAGCCCCGGTCCTGCTGGGGCCAACGTCCTGACTTTC. Protein sequence: CASSPGPAGANVLTF. The V and J genes are TRBV7-9 and TRBJ2-6; D gene unclear. The V gene lost 5 bases and the J gene lost 2 bases, with 10 bases spanning the gap. CDR1 is SEHNR, CDR2 FQNEAQ, per germline (reference sequence). The CDR3 extends over 15 amino acids. Variable domain in full (rest from reference TRBV7-9 and TRBJ2-6): DTGVSQNPRHKITKRGQNVTFRCDPISEHNRLYWYRQTLGQGPEFLTYFQNEAQLEKSRLLSDRFSAERPKGSFSTLEIQRTEQGDSAMYLCASSPGPAGANVLTFGAGSRLTVL.

The V and J genes are TRBV19 and TRBJ1-1; D gene uncertain. CDR1 is LNHDA, CDR2 SQIVND, per germline (reference sequence). The V and J ends lost 5 bases and 2 bases respectively, with 18 bases between them. The CDR3 is 16 amino acids. For the CDR3, the DNA is TGTGCCAGTAGTGTTTCGAGGCCCGGGAAAAACACTGAAGCTTTCTTT. Translated, it gives CASSVSRPGKNTEAFF.

This clone was observed a few times. The V gene is TRBV10-3, the J gene TRBJ1-4, with D possibly matching TRBD1 (5 bases). Germline CDR1 and CDR2: ENHRY and SYGVKD. V gave up 0 bases and J gave up 8 bases, with 10 bases separating them. CDR3 size: 14 residues. The CDR3 loop reads CAISESGGSEKLFF. DNA of the CDR3: TGTGCCATCAGTGAGTCCGGGGGTTCCGAAAAACTGTTTTTT.

V and J are TRBV4-1 and TRBJ2-5; TRBD2 agrees at 7 bases. The CDR3 runs 15 residues. The trim removed 1 base at V and 2 bases at J, leaving 4 bases unmatched. Germline loops: CDR1 MGHRA, CDR2 YSYEKL. CDR3 DNA: TGCGCCAGCAGCCAAGGGCCCGGGGGGCAAGAGACCCAGTACTTC. This codes for CASSQGPGGQETQYF.

V gene TRBV12-5 combines with J gene TRBJ1-1; no firm D call. V was cut by 1 base and J by 0 bases, with 3 bases left in between. Germline lookup yields CDR1 LGHNT and CDR2 FRNRAP. This CDR3 spans 13 amino acids. The CDR3 sequence: CASGLGLNTEAFF. CDR3 coding DNA: TGTGCTAGTGGTTTGGGGCTGAACACTGAAGCTTTCTTT.

The CDR3 here is CASSPTRQGLEDYNEQFF. The CDR3, as DNA: TGTGCCAGCTCACCCACCCGACAGGGCCTTGAAGACTACAATGAGCAGTTCTTC. V is TRBV18 and J is TRBJ2-1; 7 bases fit TRBD1. The CDR3 loop spans 18 amino acids. Germline V gives CDR1 KGHSH, CDR2 LQKENI. The J segment lost 3 bases and the V segment lost 3 bases, leaving 14 bases of the junction unmatched. The full variable domain, rest sourced from reference TRBV18 and TRBJ2-1, is NAGVMQNPRHLVRRRGQEARLRCSPMKGHSHVYWYRQLPEEGLKFMVYLQKENIIDESGMPKERFSAEFPKEGPSILRIQQVVRGDSAAYFCASSPTRQGLEDYNEQFFGPGTRLTVL.

This chain connects TRBV4-2 to TRBJ2-3, with D possibly TRBD2 on 6 matching bases. The CDR3 is made up of 14 amino acids. Germline V lookup: CDR1 LGHNA, CDR2 YNFKEQ. Trimming stripped 3 bases from V and 1 base from J, with 8 bases between. CDR3 DNA: TGTGCCAGCAGCCAGGCGGGACGCACAGATACGCAGTATTTT. This sequence encodes CASSQAGRTDTQYF.

This clone was seen just once. The chain combines TRBV29-1 with TRBJ1-4; perhaps TRBD1 as D (6 bases). The CDR3 covers 14 residues. V gave up 4 bases and J gave up 0 bases, with 9 bases separating them. Looked up from germline, CDR1 is SQVTM and CDR2 is ANQGSEA. The CDR3 reads CSVGTVATNEKLFF. Here the CDR3 DNA reads TGCAGCGTTGGGACAGTTGCAACTAATGAAAAACTGTTTTTT.

The rearrangement links TRBV15 to TRBJ2-7; 9 positions agree with TRBD1. With V trimmed by 3 bases and J by 2 bases, 8 bases remained unmatched. The CDR3 consists of 16 residues. Germline lookup yields CDR1 LNHNV and CDR2 YYDKDF (reference sequence). In DNA form, the CDR3 reads TGTGCCACCAGCAGGGGTCGAGGGACAGGGACCTACGAGCAGTACTTC. Amino acid sequence: CATSRGRGTGTYEQYF.

This clone was found a few times. The chain recombines TRBV5-1 with TRBJ2-2, with 8 bases that match TRBD2. CDR3 size: 16 residues. Germline V gene lookup returns CDR1 SGHRS and CDR2 YFSETQ. Losses at the gene ends were 0 bases for V and 5 bases for J; bases not matched to a gene: 6. The CDR3 spells CASSLDSGRRTGELFF. CDR3 DNA sequence: TGCGCCAGCAGCTTGGACAGCGGGAGAAGGACCGGGGAGCTGTTTTTT.

The chain has TRBV5-1 and TRBJ1-1, with D perhaps TRBD1 (5 bases). This CDR3 is 14 amino acids long. The V end was cut by 6 bases, the J end by 5 bases, with 17 bases between. CDR1 and CDR2 from the germline V gene are SGHRS and YFSETQ. The chain's CDR3 is CASTRGGWKTEAFF. Written as DNA, the CDR3 is TGCGCCAGCACTCGGGGGGGTTGGAAGACTGAAGCTTTCTTT.

V is TRBV30 and J is TRBJ1-4; a weak D match, TRBD1 (6 bases). The CDR3 contains 14 residues. V was shortened by 2 bases and J by 7 bases, with 14 bases between the two germline ends. Germline V gene sequence: CDR1 GTSNPN, CDR2 SVGIG (reference sequence). CDR3 nucleotides: TGTGCCTGGAGTAGGCAGGGGTCGGGTGAAAAACTGTTTTTT. Protein: CAWSRQGSGEKLFF. Full variable domain (outside the CDR3, taken from reference TRBV30 and TRBJ1-4): SQTIHQWPATLVQPVGSPLSLECTVEGTSNPNLYWYRQAAGRGLQLLFYSVGIGQISSEVPQNLSASRPQDRQFILSSKKLLLSDSGFYLCAWSRQGSGEKLFFGSGTQLSVL.

The chain employs TRBV6-5 and TRBJ2-7; TRBD2 matches 9 bases. Trimming at V came to 6 bases and at J to 3 bases, leaving 9 bases not matched to a gene. The V gene's germline CDR1 is MNHEY and CDR2 SVGAGI. The CDR3 sequence is 15 residues long. The chain's CDR3 is CASSFKRLAVYEQYF. The CDR3 coding sequence is TGTGCCAGCAGCTTTAAACGACTAGCGGTCTACGAGCAGTACTTC.

This chain uses TRBV2 with TRBJ2-5, with D possibly matching TRBD2 (6 bases). Germline assignment: CDR1 SNHLY and CDR2 FYNNEI. V lost 5 bases, J lost 4 bases, and 14 bases lay in between. The CDR3 has 14 amino acids. The CDR3 here is CASSPDYLGETQYF. CDR3 nucleotide sequence: TGTGCCAGCAGTCCGGACTACCTGGGAGAGACCCAGTACTTC.

A few counts support this clone. The V and J genes are TRBV12-2 and TRBJ2-6; no check of the table's D call, TRBD1, against the DNA was made. TRBV12-2 is given as a pseudogene. CDR3 length equals 20 residues. The DNA of the CDR3 is TGTGCAAGTCGCTTAACTCCCCGTCCTTCTCACAGGGTTAGGGCCAACGTCCTGACTTTC. It codes for CASRLTPRPSHRVRANVLTF.

This rearrangement joins TRBV12-2 to TRBJ2-3; the listed D gene, TRBD2, was not tested against the DNA. TRBV12-2 is given as a pseudogene. This CDR3 comprises 16 residues. In DNA, the CDR3 is TGTGCAAGTCGCTTAGCGACGGCGGGAGGTTCTGATACGCAGTATTTT. It specifies CASRLATAGGSDTQYF.

This clone was counted between two and nine times. The V and J genes are TRBV19 and TRBJ1-2; 9 nucleotides agree with TRBD1. Germline loops: CDR1 LNHDA, CDR2 SQIVND (reference sequence). V was clipped by 5 bases and J by 7 bases; unmatched bases: 17. The CDR3 sequence is 17 residues long. This chain's CDR3 is CASSPLPGTGPSRGYTF. The CDR3 bases are TGTGCCAGTAGTCCCCTACCCGGGACAGGGCCTTCGCGTGGCTACACCTTC.

This sequence joins TRBV19 and TRBJ1-4, with D possibly being TRBD1 (6 bases). The V end was cut by 7 bases, the J end by 7 bases, with 16 bases between. Germline V lookup: CDR1 LNHDA, CDR2 SQIVND (reference sequence). The CDR3 is 14 residues long. The CDR3 region is CASTLRGAGEKLFF. Written as DNA, the CDR3 is TGTGCCAGTACCTTACGGGGGGCCGGTGAAAAACTGTTTTTT.

About this clone: Different DNA sequences within this sample yield the same CDR3. This chain uses TRBV18 with TRBJ2-5; D gene ambiguous. V dropped 3 bases and J dropped 5 bases, with 4 bases sitting between them. Looked up from germline, CDR1 is KGHSH and CDR2 is LQKENI. The length of the CDR3 is 11 residues. This chain's CDR3 is CASSPSETQYF. The CDR3 DNA follows: TGTGCCAGCTCACCCTCGGAGACCCAGTACTTC. Full variable domain (outside the CDR3, taken from reference TRBV18 and TRBJ2-5): NAGVMQNPRHLVRRRGQEARLRCSPMKGHSHVYWYRQLPEEGLKFMVYLQKENIIDESGMPKERFSAEFPKEGPSILRIQQVVRGDSAAYFCASSPSETQYFGPGTRLLVL.